These 30 T cell receptor beta chains originate from one sample sequenced in a study of regulatory T cells in long-lasting Graves disease. The TCR beta library used iRepertoire HTBI primers with Arm-PCR amplification of CDR3. TCRdb ran MiXCR on the multiplex PCR reads and lists one entry per CDR3 protein. The table lists about 470,000 distinct CDR3 sequences, approximately 21% of them singletons. Time point meaning: persistent/refractory GD, antithyroid drugs over 5 years with positive TRAb. Making the TCR library involved RNA that had been extracted from PBMCs. Sample: peripheral blood mononuclear cells (PBMCs), taken when the disease was refractory, from a patient treated with antithyroid drugs. These TCRs come from a female donor with Graves disease.

This clonotype was seen ten or more times. The V call is TRBV12-3 or TRBV12-4, the J call TRBJ2-2; TRBD2 agrees at 13 bases. With V trimmed by 0 bases and J by 7 bases, 5 bases remained unmatched. This CDR3 has 17 amino acids. CDR3 coding DNA: TGTGCCAGCAGTTTAGCGCGACTAGCGGGAGGTGACGGGGAGCTGTTTTTT. Protein product: CASSLARLAGGDGELFF.

This clonotype was seen a handful of times. The chain combines TRBV30 with TRBJ1-1; D ambiguous. CDR1 is GTSNPN and CDR2 is SVGIG in the germline V gene (reference sequence). This CDR3 spans 12 amino acids. V was pared by 3 bases and J by 1 base, with 6 bases between. CDR3 in amino acids: CAWRLGNTEAFF. CDR3 coding DNA: TGTGCCTGGAGACTGGGGAACACTGAAGCTTTCTTT.

This clonotype was seen many times. This chain connects TRBV28 to TRBJ1-4, with D perhaps TRBD1 (5 bases). V lost 6 bases to trimming and J lost 2 bases, with 13 bases between them. Germline loops: CDR1 MDHEN, CDR2 SYDVKM. CDR3 length equals 15 residues. This CDR3 reads CASRIRVGTNEKLFF. The CDR3, as DNA: TGTGCCAGCAGAATCAGGGTCGGGACTAATGAAAAACTGTTTTTT.

The V call is TRBV11-2, the J call TRBJ2-2; 11 nucleotides match TRBD2. The J segment lost 3 bases and the V segment lost 5 bases, leaving 5 bases of the junction unmatched. The CDR3 sequence is 16 residues long. CDR1 is SGHAT and CDR2 is FQNNGV in the germline V gene. The CDR3 loop reads CASSISGGADTGELFF. For the CDR3, the DNA is TGTGCCAGCAGCATTAGCGGGGGGGCCGACACCGGGGAGCTGTTTTTT.

This clonotype turned up a few times. V is TRBV20-1 and J is TRBJ2-7, with 13 positions matching TRBD2. Germline loops: CDR1 DFQATT, CDR2 SNEGSKA (reference sequence). CDR3 length equals 13 residues. V gave up 5 bases and J gave up 6 bases; unmatched junction bases: 4. The CDR3 loop reads CSAWGLAGTEQYF. The DNA of the CDR3 is TGCAGTGCTTGGGGACTAGCGGGAACCGAGCAGTACTTC.

The chain is built from TRBV19 and TRBJ2-2; 9 nucleotides align to TRBD2. CDR3 size: 17 residues. The J segment lost 5 bases and the V segment lost 6 bases, leaving 13 bases of the junction unmatched. CDR1 LNHDA and CDR2 SQIVND come from the germline V gene (reference sequence). CDR3 residues: CASSPAGTSTPTGELFF. The CDR3 coding sequence is TGTGCCAGTAGCCCGGCGGGGACTAGCACGCCGACCGGGGAGCTGTTTTTT.

A few counts support this clonotype. The chain combines TRBV20-1 with TRBJ2-7, with a tentative D call TRBD2 (6 bases). CDR1 is DFQATT, CDR2 SNEGSKA, per germline (reference sequence). The CDR3 runs to 13 residues. CDR3 DNA: TGCAGCCTAGCGATCCCGAGCTCCTACGAGCAGTACTTC. Its translation: CSLAIPSSYEQYF.

This clonotype was counted a few times. DNA of the CDR3: TGTGCCAGCAGCTTAACCAGGTACACTGAAGCTTTCTTT. Translating it yields CASSLTRYTEAFF. The V call is TRBV7-2, the J call TRBJ1-1; D unresolved. Germline loops: CDR1 SGHTA, CDR2 FQGNSA. The CDR3 is made up of 13 amino acids. The V end was cut by 2 bases, the J end by 3 bases, with 7 bases between. The full variable domain, completed using reference TRBV7-2 and TRBJ1-1, is GAGVSQSPSNKVTEKGKDVELRCDPISGHTALYWYRQSLGQGLEFLIYFQGNSAPDKSGLPSDRFSAERTGGSVSTLTIQRTQQEDSAVYLCASSLTRYTEAFFGQGTRLTVV.

This clonotype came up many times. CDR3 in DNA: TGTGCCAGCAGTACAGGGGTCGGACAGCCCCAGCATTTT. This sequence encodes CASSTGVGQPQHF. This chain uses TRBV12-3 or TRBV12-4 with TRBJ1-5, with 7 positions matching TRBD1. The CDR3 length is 13 residues. The ends lost 5 bases at V and 7 bases at J; junction bases unmatched: 5.

The chain links TRBV20-1 to TRBJ2-1; 7 bases are shared with TRBD2. This CDR3 is built from 16 residues. CDR1 DFQATT and CDR2 SNEGSKA come from the germline V gene (reference sequence). Trimming removed 0 bases from V and 5 bases from J; junction bases left unmatched: 10. The CDR3 DNA is TGCAGTGCTAGAGATCATGGCGGGAGAGCAGACAATGAGCAGTTCTTC. This codes for CSARDHGGRADNEQFF.

The J gene is TRBJ1-2, the V gene TRBV4-1; no clear D. CDR3 length equals 16 residues. The germline gives CDR1 MGHRA, CDR2 YSYEKL. V lost 8 bases and J 7 bases, leaving 26 bases between the germline ends. In nucleotides, the CDR3 is TGCGCCAGCGGCCCGGGGAGAGCTCACTTCGGACGTGGCTACACCTTC. Translation: CASGPGRAHFGRGYTF.

Here the CDR3 reads CASSQGVSGGALETQYF. CDR3 nucleotides: TGTGCCAGCAGCCAAGGGGTGAGCGGGGGGGCTTTGGAGACCCAGTACTTC. The chain has TRBV3-1 and TRBJ2-5, with 10 bases aligning to TRBD2. From germline, CDR1 is LGHDT and CDR2 YNNKEL (reference sequence). This CDR3 is built from 17 residues. V dropped 1 base and J dropped 5; count of bases not matched to a gene: 10.

The chain combines TRBV29-1 with TRBJ2-1; D might be TRBD2 (5 bases). The germline CDR1 and CDR2 sequences are SQVTM and ANQGSEA. Trimming took 7 bases from V and 3 from J, leaving 16 bases between them. The CDR3 loop spans 14 amino acids. The CDR3 DNA sequence: TGCAGCGCCAACGGAGGTGGATTCTACAATGAGCAGTTCTTC. This gives the protein CSANGGGFYNEQFF.

In its sample, this clonotype was seen many times. The chain couples TRBV7-2 to TRBJ2-5; no clear D. Germline assignment: CDR1 SGHTA and CDR2 FQGNSA. V was trimmed by 3 bases and J by 3 bases, leaving 8 bases between them. The CDR3 covers 13 residues. CDR3 protein: CASSFAHKETQYF. The CDR3 DNA reads TGTGCCAGCAGCTTTGCTCATAAAGAGACCCAGTACTTC. Together with reference TRBV7-2 and TRBJ2-5, the CDR3 gives the full variable domain: GAGVSQSPSNKVTEKGKDVELRCDPISGHTALYWYRQSLGQGLEFLIYFQGNSAPDKSGLPSDRFSAERTGGSVSTLTIQRTQQEDSAVYLCASSFAHKETQYFGPGTRLLVL.

This clonotype appeared many times. DNA for the CDR3: TGCAGTGCCCCCGAGGGGGCACATGAAAAACTGTTTTTT. Protein product: CSAPEGAHEKLFF. The V and J genes are TRBV20-1 and TRBJ1-4; 7 bases agree with TRBD1. The CDR3 runs to 13 residues. CDR1 is DFQATT, CDR2 SNEGSKA, per germline (reference sequence). V was pared by 6 bases and J by 6 bases, with 7 bases of the junction left unmatched.

As concerns this clonotype: Germline and junction disagree at one end, which may indicate a read error. The V gene is TRBV7-9, the J gene TRBJ1-2; D uncertain. The CDR3 has 11 residues. Germline V CDR1 and CDR2: SEHNR, FQNEAQ (reference sequence). The chain's CDR3 is CASSRRSHPSF. The CDR3 region has the DNA TGTGCCAGCAGCCGCCGCTCCCACCCTAGCTTC.

This sequence joins TRBV20-1 and TRBJ1-5; TRBD1 might be the D (6 bases). The CDR3 covers 13 residues. The V gene lost 3 bases and the J gene lost 8 bases, with 14 bases spanning the gap. Germline V gives CDR1 DFQATT, CDR2 SNEGSKA (reference sequence). The CDR3 spells CSARAPQGKPQHF. CDR3 sequence (DNA): TGCAGTGCTAGGGCACCTCAGGGGAAGCCCCAGCATTTT.

This clonotype was observed at least ten times. This sequence joins TRBV13 and TRBJ2-7; maybe TRBD1 (5 bases). V was clipped by 1 base and J by 7 bases, with 14 bases between them. Germline V gives CDR1 PRHDT, CDR2 FYEKMQ (reference sequence). The CDR3 totals 14 residues. The CDR3 protein is CASSLEGDRREQYF. CDR3 bases: TGTGCCAGCAGCTTAGAAGGGGATCGTAGAGAGCAGTACTTC.

In its sample, this clonotype was seen many times. This chain links TRBV12-3 or TRBV12-4 with TRBJ1-5; 10 positions agree with TRBD1. The CDR3 has 15 amino acids. The ends lost 3 bases at V and 9 bases at J; junction bases unmatched: 8. The CDR3 bases are TGTGCCAGCAGTTTCTACGGACAGGGGGATGGGCCCCAGCATTTT. Amino acid sequence: CASSFYGQGDGPQHF.

This clonotype came up a few times. The rearrangement uses TRBV13 and TRBJ2-1, with 10 bases matching TRBD1. Germline V gene sequence: CDR1 PRHDT, CDR2 FYEKMQ (reference sequence). This CDR3 contains 14 residues. With V trimmed by 0 bases and J by 9 bases, 2 bases remained unmatched. The CDR3 sequence is CASSLGTGGGEQFF. The CDR3 bases are TGTGCCAGCAGCTTAGGGACAGGGGGCGGTGAGCAGTTCTTC.

This clonotype was seen just once. A much more abundant neighbour one base away suggests this may be a read error. V gene TRBV6-9 combines with J gene TRBJ1-1; no reliable D call. This CDR3 contains 15 residues. CDR1 MNHGY and CDR2 SVAAGI come from the germline V gene. Trimming removed 3 bases at V and 10 bases at J, with 21 bases between. In DNA form, the CDR3 reads TGTGCCAGCAGTTACACAGCCGGTATCTTCCCTGCAGCTTTCTTT. Amino acid sequence: CASSYTAGIFPAAFF.

This chain joins TRBV20-1 and TRBJ1-1, with D unclear. CDR3 length equals 11 residues. Germline V gene data show CDR1 as DFQATT and CDR2 as SNEGSKA (reference sequence). V shed 4 bases and J shed 6 bases, with 9 bases lying between them. DNA of the CDR3: TGCAGTGCTACTAAGGGAGCTGAAGCTTTCTTT. It codes for CSATKGAEAFF.

There are many counts of this clonotype. This rearrangement joins TRBV28 to TRBJ1-1, with D unclear. V lost 7 bases, J lost 11 bases, and 20 bases lay in between. Germline assignment: CDR1 MDHEN and CDR2 SYDVKM. The length of the CDR3 is 13 residues. CDR3 DNA: TGTGCCAGCATTAACCCCGGCGGGCCGGGGGCTTTCTTT. Residues: CASINPGGPGAFF. The full variable domain, with the rest looked up from reference TRBV28 and TRBJ1-1, is DVKVTQSSRYLVKRTGEKVFLECVQDMDHENMFWYRQDPGLGLRLIYFSYDVKMKEKGDIPEGYSVSREKKERFSLILESASTNQTSMYLCASINPGGPGAFFGQGTRLTVV.

This clonotype was seen a handful of times. The chain joins TRBV29-1 to TRBJ2-7; TRBD1 might be the D (6 bases). With 8 bases removed from V and 4 bases from J, the gap between germline ends came to 18 bases. Per the germline V gene, CDR1 is SQVTM and CDR2 is ANQGSEA. This CDR3 comprises 13 residues. The CDR3 protein is CSFGSGQSYEQYF. The CDR3 coding sequence is TGCAGCTTTGGGTCGGGACAAAGTTACGAGCAGTACTTC.

This clonotype was recorded at least ten times. The chain employs TRBV6-9 and TRBJ2-7; 7 nucleotides align to TRBD1. Germline CDR1 is MNHGY and CDR2 is SVAAGI. The CDR3 sequence is 14 residues long. V lost 3 bases to trimming and J lost 0 bases; unmatched junction nucleotides: 2. CDR3 nucleotides: TGTGCCAGCAGTTACCAGGGGGACTCCTACGAGCAGTACTTC. It yields the protein CASSYQGDSYEQYF.

J is TRBJ1-1 and V is TRBV29-1, with D unresolved. CDR1 and CDR2 (germline): SQVTM, ANQGSEA. This CDR3 is 14 amino acids long. With 6 bases removed from V and 3 bases from J, the gap between germline ends came to 17 bases. CDR3 residues: CSVLMLRVDTEAFF. For the CDR3, the DNA is TGCAGCGTCTTGATGCTTAGGGTGGACACTGAAGCTTTCTTT. Together with reference TRBV29-1 and TRBJ1-1, the CDR3 gives the full variable domain: SAVISQKPSRDICQRGTSLTIQCQVDSQVTMMFWYRQQPGQSLTLIATANQGSEATYESGFVIDKFPISRPNLTFSTLTVSNMSPEDSSIYLCSVLMLRVDTEAFFGQGTRLTVV.

The rearrangement links TRBV10-3 to TRBJ1-1; a weak D match, TRBD1 (5 bases). Germline assignment: CDR1 ENHRY and CDR2 SYGVKD. This CDR3 contains 13 residues. The V gene lost 5 bases and the J gene lost 2 bases, with 9 bases spanning the gap. CDR3 in DNA: TGTGCCATCAGTACGGGACTTAACACTGAAGCTTTCTTT. As protein: CAISTGLNTEAFF.

This clonotype was observed a single time. The V call is TRBV6-2 or TRBV6-3, the J call TRBJ2-5, with 12 nucleotides matching TRBD2. The J call may be mistaken, given a closer DNA end match to TRBJ2-7. This CDR3 is built from 16 residues. CDR1 MNHEY and CDR2 SVGEGT come from the germline V gene. For the CDR3, the DNA is TGTGCCAGCAGAAATCCACGGACTAGCGGGGCGTACGAGCAGTACTTC. It codes for CASRNPRTSGAYEQYF.

As to this clonotype: With a much larger clone just one base away, this may be a read error. Given the absence of the conserved phenylalanine or tryptophan at the CDR3 end, a read error is likely. The chain links TRBV19 to TRBJ1-2, with a possible D match to TRBD1 (5 bases). The V gene's germline CDR1 is LNHDA and CDR2 SQIVND (reference sequence). The V end lost 3 bases, the J end lost 4 bases, and 12 bases lay between the germline ends. The CDR3 is 14 residues long. CDR3 sequence reads: CASSMVRDGYGYTL. The CDR3, as DNA: TGTGCCAGTAGTATGGTCCGGGACGGCTATGGCTACACCCTC.

This clonotype was observed a few times. The junction differs from germline at one of its ends, possibly a read error. This sequence joins TRBV28 and TRBJ2-2; 7 bases agree with TRBD1. This CDR3 comprises 20 residues. Looked up from germline, CDR1 is MDHEN and CDR2 is SYDVKM. The CDR3 loop reads CASSSPFPPDREPITGELSF. CDR3 sequence (DNA): TGTGCCAGCAGTTCCCCTTTCCCCCCCGACAGGGAGCCTATCACCGGGGAGCTGTCTTTT.